A selection of T cell receptor beta chains follows, all from one sample in a study of identical twins. TCRdb re-analysed the 5' RACE reads in MiXCR, keeping a single row per CDR3 protein. The data show about 900,000 distinct CDR3 sequences, 9% to 15% seen once. The same data also contributed to another study, on yellow fever vaccine responses in identical twins.

The specimen sequenced was PBMCs. All receptors come from a woman under 30 in good health. CDR3s leave out the opening cysteine and the closing phenylalanine or tryptophan.

j_call v_call cdr3_aa
TRBJ2-7 TRBV7-2 ASSHPGTTTYEQY
TRBJ1-1 TRBV6-5 ASSYLDRGRAF
TRBJ2-3 TRBV5-1 ASRSTGNPTDTQY
TRBJ2-7 TRBV12-5 ASGLVMVAGARTPYEQY
TRBJ2-3 TRBV20-1 SAQDAGLAGVIYTQY
TRBJ2-5 TRBV11-2 ASSPLQVAGLETQY
TRBJ2-3 TRBV6-1 ASTASLSTDTQY
TRBJ2-3 TRBV24-1 ATSLPAGGLDTQY
TRBJ2-5 TRBV6-2/TRBV6-3 ASSYGLAPQETQY
TRBJ2-7 TRBV5-1 ASSLGGTGTAEQY
TRBJ2-3 TRBV5-5 ASSSYGGTQYTDTQY
TRBJ2-7 TRBV3-1 ASSQAGQVYYEQY
TRBJ2-1 TRBV5-1 ASSSIRLDEQF
TRBJ2-5 TRBV5-1 ASSLVSGGLQETQY
TRBJ2-7 TRBV11-2 ASSAGRVPGVYEQY
TRBJ2-2 TRBV12-3/TRBV12-4 ASSSLRGRFGELF
TRBJ2-7 TRBV2 ATDRDGRSYEQY
TRBJ2-7 TRBV20-1 SARDGSEQY
TRBJ2-7 TRBV9 ASSGVEGDSYEQY
TRBJ2-5 TRBV7-8 ASTPGQSQETQY
TRBJ1-3 TRBV10-2 ASGQGDFSGNTIY
TRBJ2-1 TRBV20-1 GTSGNGEQF
TRBJ1-1 TRBV29-1 SVTLSRGEAF
TRBJ2-2 TRBV4-2 ASSRLLDTNTGELF
TRBJ1-1 TRBV3-1 ASSWNTGHVGAF
TRBJ2-7 TRBV20-1 SARRDSPPSGRQPISYEQY
TRBJ2-3 TRBV6-6 ASKIGGTDTQY
TRBJ1-1 TRBV7-8 ASSLAPGNIGTEAF
TRBJ2-1 TRBV7-2 ASSLSVDRVFNEQF
TRBJ2-7 TRBV15 ATSSPGTGGPYEQY
TRBJ2-3 TRBV11-2 ASSPRLFGGGSDTQY
TRBJ2-5 TRBV7-8 ASSFEAGRQETQY
TRBJ2-1 TRBV19 ASSAGLAGSEEF
TRBJ1-1 TRBV10-3 AIRAAGSATEAF
TRBJ2-3 TRBV20-1 SAREKLATSGSTDTQY
TRBJ1-2 TRBV9 ASSEAPLGSSYGYT
TRBJ2-3 TRBV11-2 ASSLVQGAILSTDTQY
TRBJ2-7 TRBV29-1 SVEDLQGPSYEQY
TRBJ2-1 TRBV20-1 SASRAGGSNEQF
TRBJ2-1 TRBV7-9 ASSGLGIEQF
TRBJ2-5 TRBV11-3 ASSGNRGGRIMETQY
TRBJ1-2 TRBV28 ASSSDVTYGYT
TRBJ2-2 TRBV12-3/TRBV12-4 ASRHNNTRNTGELF
TRBJ2-7 TRBV29-1 SVVTSGAAWAPYEQY
TRBJ2-1 TRBV4-1 ASSHGIAGPSYNEQF
TRBJ1-5 TRBV2 ASSDEQGGNQPQH
TRBJ2-2 TRBV7-9 ASSLDRGRSTGELF
TRBJ2-3 TRBV11-2 ASSSLLSGGRPDTQY
TRBJ2-5 TRBV18 ASSQNSATIQETQY
TRBJ2-1 TRBV5-1 ASSPGTSGRAEQF